What follows is one T cell receptor beta chain and its context. Its antigen is not known. The record originates from a study of radiation and T cells in renal cell carcinoma. Points from the study as a whole: No pretreatment tumor biopsies were available for baseline clonotypes.

The sample's time point: blood 4 weeks post-SBRT, at nephrectomy. Treatment meaning: 15 Gy SBRT to primary tumor, nephrectomy 4 weeks later. Nephrectomy followed 15 Gy stereotactic body radiation by 4 weeks. The germline V gene has CDR1 MNHEY and CDR2 SMNVEV (reference sequence). V lost 2 bases and J lost 5, with 12 bases in between. This CDR3 is 15 amino acids long. The protocol was immunoSEQ multiplex PCR, while the TCRdb copy is restricted to in-frame clones and leaves out a portion. The table records under 100,000 clones, around four fifths of them present only once. V gene TRBV27 combines with J gene TRBJ2-2, with TRBD2 as a possible D gene (6 bases). This receptor was identified in a man aged 50-60 years with renal cell carcinoma. This specimen consisted of blood, obtained from a patient whose treatment included radiotherapy and nephrectomy. The CDR3 nucleotides read TGTGCCAGCAGTTTACTGACTAGAGGTACCGGGGAGCTGTTTTTT. As protein: CASSLLTRGTGELFF.